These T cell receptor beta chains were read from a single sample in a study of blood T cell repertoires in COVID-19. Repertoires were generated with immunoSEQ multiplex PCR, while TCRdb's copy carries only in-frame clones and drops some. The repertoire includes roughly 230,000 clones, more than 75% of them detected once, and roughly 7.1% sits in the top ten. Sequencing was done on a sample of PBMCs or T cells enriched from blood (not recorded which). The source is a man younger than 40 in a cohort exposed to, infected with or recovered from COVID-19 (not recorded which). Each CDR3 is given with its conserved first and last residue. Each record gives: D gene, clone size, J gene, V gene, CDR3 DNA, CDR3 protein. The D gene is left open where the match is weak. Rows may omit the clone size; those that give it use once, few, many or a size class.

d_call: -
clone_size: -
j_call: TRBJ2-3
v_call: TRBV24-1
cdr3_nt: TGTGCCACCAGTGACCGCCGGTTTGGAGGGGTACGCACAGATACGCAGTATTTT
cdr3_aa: CATSDRRFGGVRTDTQYF

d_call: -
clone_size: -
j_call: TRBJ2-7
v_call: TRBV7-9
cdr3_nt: TGTGCCAGCAGCCCACTGCTCGACTACGAGCAGTACTTC
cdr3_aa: CASSPLLDYEQYF

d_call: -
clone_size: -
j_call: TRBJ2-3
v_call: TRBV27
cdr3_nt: TGTGCCAGCAGTTTTCGGGACACCCTAACGCAGTATTTT
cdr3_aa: CASSFRDTLTQYF

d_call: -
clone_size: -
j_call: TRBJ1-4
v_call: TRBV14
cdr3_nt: TGTGCCAGCAGCCAAGGGTACAGGATTAATGAAAAACTGTTTTTT
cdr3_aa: CASSQGYRINEKLFF

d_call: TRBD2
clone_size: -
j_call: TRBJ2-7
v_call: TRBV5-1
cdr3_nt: TGCGCCAGCAGCCCCAGCGGGAGTAGCGAGCAGTACTTC
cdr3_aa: CASSPSGSSEQYF

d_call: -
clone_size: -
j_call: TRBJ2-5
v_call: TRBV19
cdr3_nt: TGTGCCAGTAGTAAAGGGAGTATGGAAGGTGAGACCCAGTACTTC
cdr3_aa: CASSKGSMEGETQYF

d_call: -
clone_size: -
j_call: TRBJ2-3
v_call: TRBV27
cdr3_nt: TGTGCCAGCAGTGTAAACGGGTACACAGATACGCAGTATTTT
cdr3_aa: CASSVNGYTDTQYF

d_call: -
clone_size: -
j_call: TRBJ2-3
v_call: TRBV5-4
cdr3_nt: TGTGCCAGCAGTACTAGACTAACGGGGGACACAGATACGCAGTATTTT
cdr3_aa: CASSTRLTGDTDTQYF

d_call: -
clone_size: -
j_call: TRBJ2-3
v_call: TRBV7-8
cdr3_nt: TGTGCCAGCAGCTCCCACTCGAATACGCAGTATTTT
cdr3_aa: CASSSHSNTQYF

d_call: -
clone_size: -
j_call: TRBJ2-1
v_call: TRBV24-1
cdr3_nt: TGTGCCACCAGTGATTCGCCAGGGGGGCCCACCTCCTACAATGAGCAGTTCTTC
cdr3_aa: CATSDSPGGPTSYNEQFF

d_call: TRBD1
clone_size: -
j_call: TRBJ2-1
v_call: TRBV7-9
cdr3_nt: TGTGCCAGCAGCACACAGGGGGCCGACAATGAGCAGTTCTTC
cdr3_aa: CASSTQGADNEQFF

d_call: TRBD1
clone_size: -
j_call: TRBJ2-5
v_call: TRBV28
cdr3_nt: TGTGCCAGCAGTCCGCTGGACAGGGAAGAGACCCAGTACTTC
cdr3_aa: CASSPLDREETQYF

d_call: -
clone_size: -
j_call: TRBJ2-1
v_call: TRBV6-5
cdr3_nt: TGTGCCAGCAGTTACTCCACTAGATATGAGCAGTTCTTC
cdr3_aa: CASSYSTRYEQFF

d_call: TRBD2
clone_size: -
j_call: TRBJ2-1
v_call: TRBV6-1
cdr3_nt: TGTGCCAGCAGTGATAGCGGGCGAACCTACAATGAGCAGTTCTTC
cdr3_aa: CASSDSGRTYNEQFF

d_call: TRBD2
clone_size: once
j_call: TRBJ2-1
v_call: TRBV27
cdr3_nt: TGTGCCAGCACCTCCTTCGGACTAGCCATAGACTCCTACAATGAGCAGTTCTTC
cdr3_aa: CASTSFGLAIDSYNEQFF

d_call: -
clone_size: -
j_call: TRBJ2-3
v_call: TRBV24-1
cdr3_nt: TGTGCCACCAGTGATTTGTCCCGGAGCACAGATACGCAGTATTTT
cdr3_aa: CATSDLSRSTDTQYF

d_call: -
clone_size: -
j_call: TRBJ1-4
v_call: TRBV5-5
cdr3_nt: TGTGCCAGCAGCTCTCCTAGGGGGGAAAAACTGTTTTTT
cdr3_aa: CASSSPRGEKLFF

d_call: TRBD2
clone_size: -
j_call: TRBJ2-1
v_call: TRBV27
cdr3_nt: TGTGCCAGCAGCCAAGAGCTGGCTAGCGGGAGCTACAATGAGCAGTTCTTC
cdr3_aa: CASSQELASGSYNEQFF

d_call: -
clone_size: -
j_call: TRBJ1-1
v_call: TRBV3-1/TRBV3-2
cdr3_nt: TGTGCCAGCAGCCAGGGTCAGGGGAACACTGAAGCTTTCTTT
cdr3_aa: CASSQGQGNTEAFF

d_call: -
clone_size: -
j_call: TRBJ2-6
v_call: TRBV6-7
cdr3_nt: TGTGCCAGCAACGAGTTTGTAGGGGCCAACGTCCTGACTTTC
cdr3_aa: CASNEFVGANVLTF

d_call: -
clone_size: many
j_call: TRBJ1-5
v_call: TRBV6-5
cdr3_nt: TGTGCCAGCAGGGGAGGCGGGGGGAATCAGCCCCAGCATTTT
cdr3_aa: CASRGGGGNQPQHF

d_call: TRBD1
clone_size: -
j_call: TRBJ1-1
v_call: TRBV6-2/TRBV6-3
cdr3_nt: TGTGCCAGCAGTTGGACAGGGGGAAGGGGCACTGAAGCTTTCTTT
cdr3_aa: CASSWTGGRGTEAFF

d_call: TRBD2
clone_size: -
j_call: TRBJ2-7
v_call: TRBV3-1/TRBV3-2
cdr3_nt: TGTGCCAGCAGCGTACTAGCGGGAGAAGGCGAGCAGTACTTC
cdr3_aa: CASSVLAGEGEQYF

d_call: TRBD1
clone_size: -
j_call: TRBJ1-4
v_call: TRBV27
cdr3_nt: TGTGCCAGCCGCTCCGCGACAGGGGCCTCATCAAAACTGTTTTTT
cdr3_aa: CASRSATGASSKLFF

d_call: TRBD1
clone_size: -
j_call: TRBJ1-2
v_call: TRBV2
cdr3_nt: TGTGCCAGCAGTCCTGACAGGGACTATGGCTACACCTTC
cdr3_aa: CASSPDRDYGYTF

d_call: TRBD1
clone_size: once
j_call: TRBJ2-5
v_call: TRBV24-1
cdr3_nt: TGTGCCACCCATCATGGGCAGGGGGATGGAGAGACCCAGTACTTC
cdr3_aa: CATHHGQGDGETQYF

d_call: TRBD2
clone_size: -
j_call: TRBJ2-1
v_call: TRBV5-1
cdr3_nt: TGCGCCAGCAGCTTGGAGTTCCTAGCGGGGTCCCGAGTCTCCTACAATGAGCAGTTCTTC
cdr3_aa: CASSLEFLAGSRVSYNEQFF

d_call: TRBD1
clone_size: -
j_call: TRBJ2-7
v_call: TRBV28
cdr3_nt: TGTGCCAGCAGTTTATCCCCAAGGACAGGGGGCGCGTACGAGCAGTACTTC
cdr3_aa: CASSLSPRTGGAYEQYF

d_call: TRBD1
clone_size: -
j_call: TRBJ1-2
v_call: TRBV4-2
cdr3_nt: TGTGCCAGCAGCCGGGACAGGGACAGTCAAGGGTCTGGCTACACCTTC
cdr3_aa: CASSRDRDSQGSGYTF

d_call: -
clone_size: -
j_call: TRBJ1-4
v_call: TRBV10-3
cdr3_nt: TGTGCCATCAGTGTGGGGCAGGGGAATGAAAAACTGTTTTTT
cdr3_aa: CAISVGQGNEKLFF

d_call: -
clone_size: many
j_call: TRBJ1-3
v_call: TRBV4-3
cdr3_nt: TGCGCCAGCAGCCAAGATTCCGAGAGCTCTGGAAACACCATATATTTT
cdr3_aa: CASSQDSESSGNTIYF

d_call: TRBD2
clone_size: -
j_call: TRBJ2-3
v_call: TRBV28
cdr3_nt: TGTGCCAGTTCCTCGGGGGGGGTGGAAGATACGCAGTATTTT
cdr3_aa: CASSSGGVEDTQYF